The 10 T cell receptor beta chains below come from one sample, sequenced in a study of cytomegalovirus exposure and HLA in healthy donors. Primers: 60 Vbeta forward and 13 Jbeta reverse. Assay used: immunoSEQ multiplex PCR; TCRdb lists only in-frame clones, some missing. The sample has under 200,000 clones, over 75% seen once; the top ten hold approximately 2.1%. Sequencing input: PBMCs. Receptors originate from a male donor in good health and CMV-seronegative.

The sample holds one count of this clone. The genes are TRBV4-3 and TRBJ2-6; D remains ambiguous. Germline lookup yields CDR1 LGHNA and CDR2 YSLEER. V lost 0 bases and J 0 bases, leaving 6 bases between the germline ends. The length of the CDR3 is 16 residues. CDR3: CASSQDVSSGANVLTF. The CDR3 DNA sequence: TGCGCCAGCAGCCAAGATGTATCCTCTGGGGCCAACGTCCTGACTTTC.

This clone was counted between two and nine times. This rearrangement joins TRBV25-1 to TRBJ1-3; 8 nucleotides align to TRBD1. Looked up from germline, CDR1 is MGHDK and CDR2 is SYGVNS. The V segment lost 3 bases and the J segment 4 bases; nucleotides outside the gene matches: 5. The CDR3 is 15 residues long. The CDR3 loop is CASSDSQGAGNTIYF. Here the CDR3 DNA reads TGTGCCAGCAGTGACTCCCAGGGGGCGGGAAACACCATATATTTT.

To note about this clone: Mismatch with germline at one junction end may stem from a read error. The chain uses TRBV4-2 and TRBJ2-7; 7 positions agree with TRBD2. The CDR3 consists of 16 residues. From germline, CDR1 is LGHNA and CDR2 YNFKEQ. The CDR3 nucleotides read TGTGCCAGCAGCCAGGCCCAGAGTACTAGCGAAGGCGAGCGGTACTTC. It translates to CASSQAQSTSEGERYF.

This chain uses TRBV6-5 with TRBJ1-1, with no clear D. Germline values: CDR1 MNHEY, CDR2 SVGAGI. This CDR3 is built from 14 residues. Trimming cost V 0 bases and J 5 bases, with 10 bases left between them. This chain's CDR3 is CASSYSAGLTEAFF. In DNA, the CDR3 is TGTGCCAGCAGTTACTCGGCGGGATTAACTGAAGCTTTCTTT.

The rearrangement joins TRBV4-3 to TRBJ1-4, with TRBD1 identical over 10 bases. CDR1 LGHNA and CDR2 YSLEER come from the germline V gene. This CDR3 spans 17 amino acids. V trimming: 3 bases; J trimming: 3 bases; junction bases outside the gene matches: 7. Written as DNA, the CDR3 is TGCGCCAGCAGCCAGTCGACAGGGGGCTCGGCTAATGAAAAACTGTTTTTT. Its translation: CASSQSTGGSANEKLFF.

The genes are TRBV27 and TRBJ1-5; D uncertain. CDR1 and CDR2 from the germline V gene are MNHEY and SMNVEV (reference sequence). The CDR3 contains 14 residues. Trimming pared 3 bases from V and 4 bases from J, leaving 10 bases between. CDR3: CASSFVGGNQPQHF. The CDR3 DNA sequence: TGTGCCAGCAGTTTCGTCGGAGGGAATCAGCCCCAGCATTTT.

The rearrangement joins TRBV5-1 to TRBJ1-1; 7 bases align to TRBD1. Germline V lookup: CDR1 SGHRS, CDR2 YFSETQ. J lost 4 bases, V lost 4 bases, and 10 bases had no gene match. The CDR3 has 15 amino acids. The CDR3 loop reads CASSGTGDRGTEAFF. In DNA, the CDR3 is TGCGCCAGCAGCGGCACAGGGGATCGGGGCACTGAAGCTTTCTTT.

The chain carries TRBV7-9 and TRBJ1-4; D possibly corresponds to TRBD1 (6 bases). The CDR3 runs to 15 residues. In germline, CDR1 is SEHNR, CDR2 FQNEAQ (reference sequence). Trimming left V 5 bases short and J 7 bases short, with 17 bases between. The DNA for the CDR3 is TGTGCCAGCAGCGGAGCAGGGGCCCGAGCTGAAAAACTGTTTTTT. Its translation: CASSGAGARAEKLFF.

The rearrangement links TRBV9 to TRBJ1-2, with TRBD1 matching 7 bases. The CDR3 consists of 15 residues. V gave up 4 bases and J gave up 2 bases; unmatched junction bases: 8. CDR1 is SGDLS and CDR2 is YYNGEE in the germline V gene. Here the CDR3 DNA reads TGTGCCAGCAGCTTATACCCACAGGGGAACTATGGCTACACCTTC. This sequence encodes CASSLYPQGNYGYTF.

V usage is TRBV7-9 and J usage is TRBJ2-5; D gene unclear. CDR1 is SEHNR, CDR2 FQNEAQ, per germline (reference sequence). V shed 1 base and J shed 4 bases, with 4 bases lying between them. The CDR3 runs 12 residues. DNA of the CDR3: TGTGCCAGCAGCTTAGTGGCAGAGACCCAGTACTTC. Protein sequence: CASSLVAETQYF.